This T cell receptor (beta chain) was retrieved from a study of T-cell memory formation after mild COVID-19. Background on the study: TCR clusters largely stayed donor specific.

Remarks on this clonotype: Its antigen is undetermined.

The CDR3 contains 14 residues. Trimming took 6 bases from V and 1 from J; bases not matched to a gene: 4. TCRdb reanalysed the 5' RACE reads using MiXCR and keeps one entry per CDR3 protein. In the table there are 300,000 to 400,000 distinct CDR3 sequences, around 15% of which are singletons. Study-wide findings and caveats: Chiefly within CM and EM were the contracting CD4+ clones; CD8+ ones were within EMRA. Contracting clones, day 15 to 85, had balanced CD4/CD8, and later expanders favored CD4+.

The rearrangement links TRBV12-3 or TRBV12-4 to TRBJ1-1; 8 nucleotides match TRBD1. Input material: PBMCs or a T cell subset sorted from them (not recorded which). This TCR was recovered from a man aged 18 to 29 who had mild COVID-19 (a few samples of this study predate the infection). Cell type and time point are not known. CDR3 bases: TGTGCCAGCAGCCCGGGACAGGAGAACACTGAAGCTTTCTTT. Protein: CASSPGQENTEAFF.